The 9 T cell receptor beta chains below all came from one sample that was sequenced in a study of cytomegalovirus exposure and HLA in healthy donors. Using immunoSEQ multiplex PCR, the repertoire was profiled, and TCRdb retains in-frame clones only, with some absent. Of about 100,000 clones listed, about 95% are singletons. The sample consisted of PBMCs. These receptors originate from a woman aged 18-29 years in good health and CMV-seronegative.

The chain links TRBV5-1 to TRBJ2-3, with 8 bases identical to TRBD2. This CDR3 spans 16 amino acids. J gave up 3 bases and V 4 bases, and 10 bases lay outside the gene matches. The germline V gene encodes CDR1 SGHRS and CDR2 YFSETQ. The CDR3 reads CASSKGLVGYTDTQYF. As DNA, the CDR3 is TGCGCCAGCAGCAAGGGACTAGTGGGTTATACAGATACGCAGTATTTT.

The V call is TRBV2, the J call TRBJ1-5; 8 bases agree with TRBD1. Trimming removed 4 bases from V and 2 bases from J; junction bases left unmatched: 7. CDR1 is SNHLY and CDR2 is FYNNEI in the germline V gene. This CDR3 is built from 16 residues. This CDR3 reads CASSGGQGARNQPQHF. CDR3 DNA sequence: TGTGCCAGCAGTGGGGGGCAGGGGGCGCGCAATCAGCCCCAGCATTTT.

This rearrangement joins TRBV30 to TRBJ1-1; D call uncertain. Trimming took 2 bases from V and 3 from J, leaving 10 bases between them. In germline, CDR1 is GTSNPN, CDR2 SVGIG (reference sequence). The CDR3 has 13 amino acids. CDR3 amino acids: CAWSTQTYTEAFF. DNA of the CDR3: TGTGCCTGGAGTACTCAAACGTACACTGAAGCTTTCTTT.

The chain joins TRBV19 to TRBJ2-7, with TRBD2 matching over 8 bases. Looked up from germline, CDR1 is LNHDA and CDR2 is SQIVND (reference sequence). There are 15 residues in the CDR3. With V trimmed by 5 bases and J by 0 bases, 6 bases remained unmatched. The CDR3 region is CASSDGSGSSYEQYF. The CDR3 DNA reads TGTGCCAGTAGTGATGGAAGCGGGAGCTCCTACGAGCAGTACTTC.

J is TRBJ1-1 and V is TRBV7-2, with TRBD1 identical over 10 bases. CDR1 SGHTA and CDR2 FQGNSA come from the germline V gene. V was pared by 5 bases and J by 2 bases, with 8 bases of the junction left unmatched. This CDR3 comprises 16 residues. The CDR3 bases are TGTGCCAGCAGCCTTCCCAGGGACAGGGGTAACACTGAAGCTTTCTTT. Protein: CASSLPRDRGNTEAFF. Full variable domain (rest looked up from reference TRBV7-2 and TRBJ1-1): GAGVSQSPSNKVTEKGKDVELRCDPISGHTALYWYRQSLGQGLEFLIYFQGNSAPDKSGLPSDRFSAERTGGSVSTLTIQRTQQEDSAVYLCASSLPRDRGNTEAFFGQGTRLTVV.

This chain joins TRBV4-3 and TRBJ2-7, with TRBD1 as a possible D gene (6 bases). The germline V gene has CDR1 LGHNA and CDR2 YSLEER. CDR3 length: 15 residues. Between the trimmed V and J ends, which lost 0 bases and 3 bases, there was a span of 12 bases. CDR3 residues: CASSQEDSYYYEQYF. The CDR3 DNA reads as TGCGCCAGCAGCCAAGAGGACAGCTACTACTACGAGCAGTACTTC.

The chain combines TRBV11-3 with TRBJ2-3; D remains unclear. Germline CDR1 reads SGHNT; CDR2 reads YENEEA. CDR3 length: 14 amino acids. Trimming removed 1 base at V and 2 bases at J, with 7 bases between. The chain's CDR3 is CASSLAPSTDTQYF. The DNA of the CDR3 is TGTGCCAGCAGCTTAGCCCCCTCCACAGATACGCAGTATTTT.

V and J are TRBV27 and TRBJ1-1; tentatively, D is TRBD1 (6 bases). CDR1 and CDR2 from the germline V gene are MNHEY and SMNVEV (reference sequence). Trimming took off 2 bases at V and 5 bases at J, with 12 bases between the two ends. This CDR3 is 14 amino acids long. The CDR3 DNA sequence: TGTGCCAGCAGTTTAAGCAGGGGAGGGACTGAAGCTTTCTTT. This encodes CASSLSRGGTEAFF.

This chain joins TRBV28 and TRBJ1-1; 10 nucleotides align to TRBD1. Germline V CDR1 and CDR2: MDHEN, SYDVKM. The CDR3 contains 16 residues. The V segment lost 6 bases and the J segment 4 bases; nucleotides outside the gene matches: 11. The CDR3 reads CASRPGDRGRGTEAFF. The DNA for the CDR3 is TGTGCCAGCAGGCCCGGGGACAGGGGTCGGGGCACTGAAGCTTTCTTT.